This T cell receptor beta chain was obtained from a study of T-cell memory formation after mild COVID-19. The wider study: TCR clustering was largely donor specific. The study's findings and limits: Some clones that responded turned up in pre-infection memory, which suggests that cross-reactive memory joined in.

Libraries for TCRalpha and TCRbeta carried sample barcodes and unique molecular identifiers via 5'RACE. TCRdb reanalysed the 5' RACE reads using MiXCR and keeps one entry per CDR3 protein. The sample lists some 200,000 distinct CDR3 sequences; over 9% were seen once. Trimming at V came to 3 bases and at J to 0 bases, leaving 8 bases not matched to a gene. Germline V CDR1 and CDR2: SGHDN, FVKESK. The CDR3 is made up of 17 amino acids. This clonotype turned up a few times. The target antigen is unknown. The specimen sequenced was PBMCs or a T cell subset sorted from them (not recorded which). The TCR originated in a man aged 18 to 30 who had mild COVID-19 (a few samples of this study predate the infection). Cell type and time point are not known. This sequence joins TRBV14 and TRBJ2-1, with 7 bases fitting TRBD2. CDR3 in DNA: TGTGCCAGCAGCCAGGAACCGGGACTAATCTCCTACAATGAGCAGTTCTTC. Protein sequence: CASSQEPGLISYNEQFF.